This T cell receptor (beta chain) was obtained from a study of T cell repertoires in cytomegalovirus infection. Study context: Through public TCR beta signatures, both CMV infection and matching HLA type were indicated.

In TCRdb, the reads were re-called with MiXCR into one record per CDR3 protein. Altogether 700,000 to 950,000 distinct CDR3 sequences are present, about 30% being singletons, with the ten largest covering 9.5% to 15%. Points on this clonotype: Its matching antigen is unknown. A much more abundant neighbour one base away suggests this may be a read error.

The germline CDR1 and CDR2 sequences are LGHDT and YNNKEL (reference sequence). Unmatched junction bases numbered 1, after V lost 1 base and J lost 0 bases. The CDR3 is 15 amino acids. The V gene is TRBV3-1, the J gene TRBJ1-2; TRBD1 matches at 8 bases. The clonotype comes from a human donor in good health (CMV status not recorded). Some clones in this sample may be carry-over from other donors' samples. Sequenced here: cultured CD8+ T cells from PBMCs, sampled from culture after CMV antigen stimulation. The CDR3 region has the DNA TGTGCCAGCAGCCAAGGACAGGGGTCTAACTATGGCTACACCTTC. Translated, it gives CASSQGQGSNYGYTF.